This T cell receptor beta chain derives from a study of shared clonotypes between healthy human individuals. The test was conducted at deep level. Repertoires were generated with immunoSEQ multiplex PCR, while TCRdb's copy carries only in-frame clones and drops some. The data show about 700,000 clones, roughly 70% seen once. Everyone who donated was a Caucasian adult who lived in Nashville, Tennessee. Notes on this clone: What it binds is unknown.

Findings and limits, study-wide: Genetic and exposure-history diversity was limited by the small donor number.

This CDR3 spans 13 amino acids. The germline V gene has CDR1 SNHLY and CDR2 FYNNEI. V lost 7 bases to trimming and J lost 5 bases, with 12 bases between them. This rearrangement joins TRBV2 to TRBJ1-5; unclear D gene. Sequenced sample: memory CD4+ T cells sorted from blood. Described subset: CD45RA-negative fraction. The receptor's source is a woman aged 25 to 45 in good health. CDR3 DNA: TGTGCCAGCAATCCAGGTACCCATCAGCCCCAGCATTTT. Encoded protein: CASNPGTHQPQHF. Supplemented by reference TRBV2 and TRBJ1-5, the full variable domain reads EPEVTQTPSHQVTQMGQEVILRCVPISNHLYFYWYRQILGQKVEFLVSFYNNEISEKSEIFDDQFSVERPDGSNFTLKIRSTKLEDSAMYFCASNPGTHQPQHFGDGTRLSIL.